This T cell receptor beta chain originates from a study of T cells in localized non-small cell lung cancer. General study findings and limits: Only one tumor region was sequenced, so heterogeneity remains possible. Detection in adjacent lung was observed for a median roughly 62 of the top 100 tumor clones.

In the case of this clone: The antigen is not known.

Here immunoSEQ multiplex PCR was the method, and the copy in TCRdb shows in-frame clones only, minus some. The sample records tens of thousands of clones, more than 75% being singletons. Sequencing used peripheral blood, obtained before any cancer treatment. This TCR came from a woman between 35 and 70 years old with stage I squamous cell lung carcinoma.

The CDR3 here is CAWSKQGAYGYTF. The CDR3, as DNA: TGTGCCTGGAGTAAACAGGGGGCCTATGGCTACACCTTC. V and J are TRBV30 and TRBJ1-2; 9 nucleotides line up with TRBD1. V was clipped by 2 bases and J by 4 bases; unmatched bases: 2. CDR3 length: 13 amino acids. Germline CDR1 GTSNPN, CDR2 SVGIG (reference sequence).